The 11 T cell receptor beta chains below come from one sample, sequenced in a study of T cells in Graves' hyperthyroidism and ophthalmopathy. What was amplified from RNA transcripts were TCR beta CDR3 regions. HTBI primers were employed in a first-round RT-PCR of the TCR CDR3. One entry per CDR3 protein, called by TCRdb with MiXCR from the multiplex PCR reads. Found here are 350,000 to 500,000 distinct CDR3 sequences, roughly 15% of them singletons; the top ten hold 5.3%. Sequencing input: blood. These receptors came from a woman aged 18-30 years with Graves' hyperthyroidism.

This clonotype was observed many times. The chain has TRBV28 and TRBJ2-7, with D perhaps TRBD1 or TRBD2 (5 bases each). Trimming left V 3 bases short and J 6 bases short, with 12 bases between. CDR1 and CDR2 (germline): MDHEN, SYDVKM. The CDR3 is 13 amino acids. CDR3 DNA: TGTGCCAGCAGTTTGAACTTGGGGACCGAGCAGTACTTC. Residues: CASSLNLGTEQYF.

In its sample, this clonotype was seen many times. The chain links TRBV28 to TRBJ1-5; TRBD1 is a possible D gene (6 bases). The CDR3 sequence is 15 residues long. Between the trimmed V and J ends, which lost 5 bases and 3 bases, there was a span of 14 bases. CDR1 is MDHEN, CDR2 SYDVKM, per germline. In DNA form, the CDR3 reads TGTGCCAGCAGTGGGCGGGACATCATCAATCAGCCCCAGCATTTT. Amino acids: CASSGRDIINQPQHF. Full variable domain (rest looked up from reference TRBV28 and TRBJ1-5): DVKVTQSSRYLVKRTGEKVFLECVQDMDHENMFWYRQDPGLGLRLIYFSYDVKMKEKGDIPEGYSVSREKKERFSLILESASTNQTSMYLCASSGRDIINQPQHFGDGTRLSIL.

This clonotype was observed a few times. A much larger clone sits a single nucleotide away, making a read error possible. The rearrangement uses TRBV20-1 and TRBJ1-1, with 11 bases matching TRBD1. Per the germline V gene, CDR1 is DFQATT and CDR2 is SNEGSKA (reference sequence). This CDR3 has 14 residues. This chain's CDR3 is CGAWDRGSNTEAFF. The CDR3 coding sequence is TGCGGTGCTTGGGACAGGGGGTCGAACACTGAAGCTTTCTTT.

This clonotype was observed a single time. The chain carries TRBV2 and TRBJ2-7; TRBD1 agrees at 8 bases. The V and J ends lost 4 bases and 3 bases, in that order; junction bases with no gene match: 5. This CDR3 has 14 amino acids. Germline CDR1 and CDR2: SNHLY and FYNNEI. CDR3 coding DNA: TGTGCCAGCAGTGCCGACAGGGGCCTCTACGAGCAGTACTTC. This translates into CASSADRGLYEQYF.

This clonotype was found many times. The CDR3 sequence: CASSLWGAGQSSYEQYF. CDR3 DNA: TGCGCCAGCAGCTTGTGGGGAGCGGGACAGAGCTCCTACGAGCAGTACTTC. The chain combines TRBV5-1 with TRBJ2-7, with D perhaps given as TRBD1 or TRBD2 (7 bases each). V lost 1 base to trimming and J lost 0 bases, with 17 bases between them. Germline V gives CDR1 SGHRS, CDR2 YFSETQ. This CDR3 spans 17 amino acids.

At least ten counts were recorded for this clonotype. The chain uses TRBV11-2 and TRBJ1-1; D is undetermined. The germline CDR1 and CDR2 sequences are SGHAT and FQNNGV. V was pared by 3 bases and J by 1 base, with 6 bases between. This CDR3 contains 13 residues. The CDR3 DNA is TGTGCCAGCAGCTTCGGTCCGAACACTGAAGCTTTCTTT. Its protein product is CASSFGPNTEAFF.

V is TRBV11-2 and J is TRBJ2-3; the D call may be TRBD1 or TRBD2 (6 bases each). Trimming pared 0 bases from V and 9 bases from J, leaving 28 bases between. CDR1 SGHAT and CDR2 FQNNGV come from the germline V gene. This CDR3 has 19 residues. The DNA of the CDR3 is TGTGCCAGCAGCTTAGAGGTGTTAGGGGGGCGGAGGGAAAAAGGCACGCAGTATTTT. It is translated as CASSLEVLGGRREKGTQYF.

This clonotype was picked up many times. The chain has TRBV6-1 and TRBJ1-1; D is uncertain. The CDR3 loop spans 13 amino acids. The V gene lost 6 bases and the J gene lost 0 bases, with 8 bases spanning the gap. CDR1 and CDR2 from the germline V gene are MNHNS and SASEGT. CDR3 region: CASRLTLNTEAFF. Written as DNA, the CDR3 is TGTGCCAGCAGATTGACACTGAACACTGAAGCTTTCTTT.

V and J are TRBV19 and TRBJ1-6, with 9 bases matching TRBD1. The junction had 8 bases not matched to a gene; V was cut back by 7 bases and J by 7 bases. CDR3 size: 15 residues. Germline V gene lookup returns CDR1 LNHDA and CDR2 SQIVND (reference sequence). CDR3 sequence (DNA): TGTGCCAGTAAACCCGGGACAGGGAGGAATTCACCCCTCCACTTT. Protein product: CASKPGTGRNSPLHF.

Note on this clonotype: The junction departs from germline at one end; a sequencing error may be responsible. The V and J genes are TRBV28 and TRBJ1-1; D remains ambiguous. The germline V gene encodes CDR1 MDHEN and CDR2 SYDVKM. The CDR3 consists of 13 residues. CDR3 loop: CATASGSNTGAFF. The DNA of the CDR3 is TGTGCCACCGCCTCCGGGTCGAACACTGGAGCTTTCTTT. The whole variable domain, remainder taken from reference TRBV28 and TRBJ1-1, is DVKVTQSSRYLVKRTGEKVFLECVQDMDHENMFWYRQDPGLGLRLIYFSYDVKMKEKGDIPEGYSVSREKKERFSLILESASTNQTSMYLCATASGSNTGAFFGQGTRLTVV.

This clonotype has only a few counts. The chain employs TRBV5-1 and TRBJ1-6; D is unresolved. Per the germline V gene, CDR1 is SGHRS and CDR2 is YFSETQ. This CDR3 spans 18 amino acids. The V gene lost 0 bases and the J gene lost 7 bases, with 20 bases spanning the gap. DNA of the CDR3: TGCGCCAGCAGCTTGGGCTTTCGACGTGAGCCCGGGAATTCACCCCTCCACTTT. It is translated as CASSLGFRREPGNSPLHF.